The 17 T cell receptor beta chains given below trace back to one sample, sequenced in a study of early stage breast cancer tumors. The protocol was immunoSEQ multiplex PCR, while the TCRdb copy is restricted to in-frame clones and leaves out a portion. The data hold tens of thousands of clones, with 84% observed a single time. Sequencing was done on a sample of blood. All receptors derive from a person aged 45-65 years with breast cancer.

The genes are TRBV7-3 and TRBJ2-1; unclear D gene. Per the germline V gene, CDR1 is SGHTA and CDR2 is FQGTGA. Trimming stripped 0 bases from V and 16 bases from J, with 16 bases between. The CDR3 is 13 residues long. CDR3 DNA: TGTGCCAGCAGCTTAACTATTTTGGCTAGTCCCTTCTTC. Protein sequence: CASSLTILASPFF.

This clone has only a few counts. The genes are TRBV10-1 and TRBJ2-1; tentative D call: TRBD2 (6 bases). CDR1 and CDR2 from the germline V gene are WNHNN and SYGVQD (reference sequence). This CDR3 has 14 amino acids. Trimming cost V 2 bases and J 8 bases, with 13 bases left between them. CDR3 region: CASSELLSGDEQFF. The CDR3 bases are TGCGCCAGCAGTGAGCTACTTTCGGGGGATGAGCAGTTCTTC.

This clone showed up just once. This chain connects TRBV7-9 to TRBJ1-4; unclear D gene. Germline V gives CDR1 SEHNR, CDR2 FQNEAQ (reference sequence). The CDR3 is 12 residues long. V was clipped by 6 bases and J by 8 bases, with 10 bases between them. The CDR3 DNA is TGTGCCAGCAGTCCGGGCCTGGAAAAACTGTTTTTT. Protein sequence: CASSPGLEKLFF.

This clone appeared once. The chain is built from TRBV6-6 and TRBJ1-1, with D tentatively TRBD1 (6 bases). Germline V lookup: CDR1 MNHNY, CDR2 SVGAGI (reference sequence). With 4 bases removed from V and 2 bases from J, the gap between germline ends came to 17 bases. The CDR3 loop spans 16 amino acids. CDR3 sequence (DNA): TGTGCCAGCAGTTTTCCCTCCGGGACACCCAACACTGAAGCTTTCTTT. Amino acids: CASSFPSGTPNTEAFF.

This clone was observed a handful of times. The gene calls are TRBV18 and TRBJ2-5, with D unresolved. V was cut by 1 base and J by 3 bases, with 9 bases left in between. This CDR3 contains 14 residues. Germline V lookup: CDR1 KGHSH, CDR2 LQKENI. CDR3 sequence: CASSPQETEETQYF. The CDR3 coding sequence is TGTGCCAGCTCACCACAGGAGACGGAAGAGACCCAGTACTTC.

This chain uses TRBV4-1 with TRBJ1-4; 7 bases fit TRBD1. CDR1 and CDR2 from the germline V gene are MGHRA and YSYEKL. The CDR3 loop spans 17 amino acids. The V segment lost 0 bases and the J segment 7 bases; nucleotides outside the gene matches: 11. The CDR3 spells CASSQEGWGRGIEKLFF. In nucleotides, the CDR3 is TGCGCCAGCAGCCAAGAAGGTTGGGGCAGGGGGATTGAAAAACTGTTTTTT.

This clone was observed a few times. The V and J genes are TRBV9 and TRBJ1-6, with 8 bases fitting TRBD1. With V trimmed by 4 bases and J by 10 bases, 7 bases remained unmatched. In germline, CDR1 is SGDLS, CDR2 YYNGEE. The CDR3 contains 14 residues. The CDR3 is CASSLTGVVSPLHF. The CDR3 DNA reads as TGTGCCAGCAGCTTGACAGGGGTTGTCTCACCCCTCCACTTT.

The chain links TRBV19 to TRBJ1-5; D not resolved. The CDR3 runs to 15 residues. CDR1 is LNHDA and CDR2 is SQIVND in the germline V gene (reference sequence). V was clipped by 5 bases and J by 1 base, with 12 bases between them. CDR3 DNA: TGTGCCAGTAGTTTGGGGTATCCGAGCAATCAGCCCCAGCATTTT. As protein: CASSLGYPSNQPQHF. Using reference TRBV19 and TRBJ1-5 for the parts outside the CDR3, the full variable domain is DGGITQSPKYLFRKEGQNVTLSCEQNLNHDAMYWYRQDPGQGLRLIYYSQIVNDFQKGDIAEGYSVSREKKESFPLTVTSAQKNPTAFYLCASSLGYPSNQPQHFGDGTRLSIL.

The chain carries TRBV14 and TRBJ2-1; 7 bases are a match to TRBD1. The V gene's germline CDR1 is SGHDN and CDR2 FVKESK. The ends lost 6 bases at V and 8 bases at J; junction bases unmatched: 16. The CDR3 loop spans 16 amino acids. The CDR3, as DNA: TGTGCCAGCAGACAAACAGGGGCCTCGCCCCTTGATGAGCAGTTCTTC. As protein: CASRQTGASPLDEQFF.

The chain carries TRBV6-5 and TRBJ2-7; D might be TRBD2 (6 bases). The CDR3 spans 13 residues. V was clipped by 6 bases and J by 5 bases, with 14 bases between them. CDR1 and CDR2 (germline): MNHEY, SVGAGI. The CDR3 DNA reads as TGTGCCAGCAGCCGCACCCGGAGGGACGAGCAGTACTTC. Translating it yields CASSRTRRDEQYF.

The CDR3 loop is CAWSVLTGGGYGYTF. The CDR3 nucleotides read TGTGCCTGGAGTGTACTGACAGGGGGGGGCTATGGCTACACCTTC. V and J are TRBV30 and TRBJ1-2, with TRBD1 identical over 9 bases. Germline CDR1 reads GTSNPN; CDR2 reads SVGIG (reference sequence). With 0 bases clipped from V and 4 bases from J, the junction kept 6 bases outside the gene matches. The CDR3 loop spans 15 amino acids. Supplemented by reference TRBV30 and TRBJ1-2, the full variable domain reads SQTIHQWPATLVQPVGSPLSLECTVEGTSNPNLYWYRQAAGRGLQLLFYSVGIGQISSEVPQNLSASRPQDRQFILSSKKLLLSDSGFYLCAWSVLTGGGYGYTFGSGTRLTVV.

This clone was found a few times. The chain is built from TRBV11-2 and TRBJ1-1, with D unclear. This CDR3 has 16 residues. In germline, CDR1 is SGHAT, CDR2 FQNNGV. V lost 1 base to trimming and J lost 3 bases, with 15 bases between them. CDR3 region: CASSLGPSRVYTEAFF. The CDR3 nucleotides read TGTGCCAGCAGCTTAGGACCAAGCCGGGTCTACACTGAAGCTTTCTTT.

The chain recombines TRBV11-2 with TRBJ2-1; 11 nucleotides align to TRBD2. With 5 bases clipped from V and 6 bases from J, the junction kept 3 bases outside the gene matches. The CDR3 extends over 14 amino acids. CDR1 and CDR2 (germline): SGHAT, FQNNGV. The CDR3 region has the DNA TGTGCCAGCAGCCTAGCGGGGGGCCGCAATGAGCAGTTCTTC. Translation: CASSLAGGRNEQFF.

V usage is TRBV5-4 and J usage is TRBJ2-1; 7 bases agree with TRBD2. Germline CDR1 SGHNT, CDR2 YYREEE (reference sequence). The junction had 6 bases not matched to a gene; V was cut back by 0 bases and J by 0 bases. CDR3 length: 17 amino acids. The CDR3 protein is CASSLGGGALSYNEQFF. Here the CDR3 DNA reads TGTGCCAGCAGCTTGGGCGGGGGAGCGCTCTCCTACAATGAGCAGTTCTTC.

This chain joins TRBV21-1 and TRBJ2-7. TRBV21-1 is a documented pseudogene. There are 13 residues in the CDR3. The CDR3 bases are TGTGCCAGCAGCCGCCGTTGTTTTATCGAGCAGTACTTC. Protein sequence: CASSRRCFIEQYF.

This chain links TRBV5-6 with TRBJ2-5; D gene unclear. CDR3 length: 11 residues. Trimming pared 1 base from V and 5 bases from J, leaving 3 bases between. Germline V gene data show CDR1 as SGHDT and CDR2 as YYEEEE. The CDR3 DNA reads as TGTGCCAGCAGCTTGAGTGAGACCCAGTACTTC. Amino acids: CASSLSETQYF.

Here the CDR3 DNA reads TGTGCCAGCAGTGAGTGGGGACAAGTAGGAGAAAAACTGTTTTTT. Its translation: CASSEWGQVGEKLFF. The chain uses TRBV2 and TRBJ1-4, with a weak D call TRBD1 (6 bases). The CDR3 loop spans 15 amino acids. Germline V gene sequence: CDR1 SNHLY, CDR2 FYNNEI. V was trimmed by 3 bases and J by 8 bases, leaving 16 bases between them.